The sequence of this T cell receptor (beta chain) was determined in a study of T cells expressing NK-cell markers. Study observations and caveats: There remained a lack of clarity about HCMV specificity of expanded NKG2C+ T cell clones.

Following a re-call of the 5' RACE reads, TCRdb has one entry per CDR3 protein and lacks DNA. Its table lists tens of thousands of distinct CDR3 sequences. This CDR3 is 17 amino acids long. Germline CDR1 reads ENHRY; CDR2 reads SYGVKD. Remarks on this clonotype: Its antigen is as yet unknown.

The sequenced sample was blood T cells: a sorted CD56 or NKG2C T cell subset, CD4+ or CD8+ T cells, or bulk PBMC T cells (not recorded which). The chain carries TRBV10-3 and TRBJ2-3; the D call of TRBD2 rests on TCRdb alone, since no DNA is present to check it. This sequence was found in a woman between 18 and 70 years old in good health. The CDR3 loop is CAISVTGAGGPAYTQYF.